This is a list of T cell receptor beta chains from one sample in a study of T cell responses to AZD1222 COVID-19 vaccine. This table comes from immunoSEQ multiplex PCR, and its TCRdb copy is limited to in-frame clones, with some not included. In the table there are 90,000 to 150,000 clones, 70% to 90% of which are singletons. Here the sequenced sample was peripheral blood, taken on day 0 of AZD1222 vaccination. The receptors here all came from an adult in good health. The CDR3 runs from the conserved cysteine through the conserved F or W. Each record gives: CDR3 protein, CDR3 DNA, J gene, CDR3 length, clone size, V gene, D gene. The D gene is left open where the match is weak. Rows may omit the clone size; those that give it use once, few, many or a size class.

CASSVGAGQGGEKLFF | TGTGCCAGCAGCGTAGGGGCCGGACAAGGAGGTGAAAAACTGTTTTTT | TRBJ1-4 | 16 | NA | TRBV9 | NA
CASSLEQNTEAFF | TGTGCCAGCAGTTTGGAACAGAACACTGAAGCTTTCTTT | TRBJ1-1 | 13 | NA | TRBV12-3/TRBV12-4 | NA
CASSMAAGGWYEQYF | TGTGCCAGCAGTATGGCAGCGGGAGGGTGGTACGAGCAGTACTTC | TRBJ2-7 | 15 | once | TRBV28 | TRBD2
CASSSGEGANTGELFF | TGTGCCAGCAGCTCGGGGGAGGGGGCAAACACCGGGGAGCTGTTTTTT | TRBJ2-2 | 16 | NA | TRBV11-2 | NA
CASSFVGGRSTGELFF | TGCGCCAGCAGCTTTGTTGGCGGGAGGTCCACCGGGGAGCTGTTTTTT | TRBJ2-2 | 16 | once | TRBV5-1 | TRBD2
CAWRYTGGGYTF | TGTGCCTGGAGGTATACGGGAGGCGGCTACACCTTC | TRBJ1-2 | 12 | NA | TRBV30 | NA
CASSQEQQGMSYEQYF | TGTGCCAGCAGCCAAGAGCAGCAGGGGATGTCCTACGAGCAGTACTTC | TRBJ2-7 | 16 | few | TRBV4-2 | NA
CASSESEASGAFF | TGTGCCAGCAGTGAATCGGAGGCCTCCGGGGCTTTCTTT | TRBJ1-1 | 13 | NA | TRBV2 | NA
CASSVEGAGTDTQYF | TGTGCCAGCAGCGTTGAAGGGGCCGGCACAGATACGCAGTATTTT | TRBJ2-3 | 15 | NA | TRBV2 | NA
CASSLTGAYGYTF | TGTGCCAGCAGTTTAACCGGGGCCTATGGCTACACCTTC | TRBJ1-2 | 13 | NA | TRBV12-3/TRBV12-4 | NA
CASSRVALSSGANVLTF | TGTGCCAGCAGCAGAGTGGCACTTAGCTCTGGGGCCAACGTCCTGACTTTC | TRBJ2-6 | 17 | NA | TRBV11-2 | NA
CASSLDPRASGRDDTQYF | TGCGCCAGCAGCTTGGACCCCCGCGCTAGCGGGAGGGATGATACGCAGTATTTT | TRBJ2-3 | 18 | NA | TRBV5-1 | TRBD2
CASSGRAGEPYGYTF | TGTGCCAGCAGCGGTCGCGCAGGGGAGCCCTATGGCTACACCTTC | TRBJ1-2 | 15 | once | TRBV11-1 | NA
CASSLDRNTEAFF | TGTGCCAGCAGCTTAGACAGGAACACTGAAGCTTTCTTT | TRBJ1-1 | 13 | NA | TRBV6-5 | NA
CATAGGQGPPETQYF | TGTGCCACCGCGGGGGGACAGGGACCCCCAGAGACCCAGTACTTC | TRBJ2-5 | 15 | NA | TRBV10-3 | NA
CASSLGGTGKETQYF | TGTGCCAGCAGCCTAGGCGGGACAGGGAAAGAGACCCAGTACTTC | TRBJ2-5 | 15 | once | TRBV5-4 | TRBD1
CASSSGQGINEQYF | TGTGCCAGCAGCTCCGGACAGGGTATCAACGAGCAGTACTTC | TRBJ2-7 | 14 | NA | TRBV7-9 | TRBD1
CATARRKPAYEQYF | TGTGCCACCGCACGCCGGAAGCCTGCCTACGAGCAGTACTTC | TRBJ2-7 | 14 | NA | TRBV15 | NA
CASSTYRGGNTEAFF | TGCGCCAGCAGCACATACAGGGGAGGGAACACTGAAGCTTTCTTT | TRBJ1-1 | 15 | NA | TRBV5-1 | TRBD1
CSSIAGVNEQFF | TGCAGCAGTATAGCGGGAGTGAATGAGCAGTTCTTC | TRBJ2-1 | 12 | NA | TRBV29-1 | TRBD2
CASSLSPRQGNTEAFF | TGTGCCAGCAGCCTTTCTCCACGACAGGGAAACACTGAAGCTTTCTTT | TRBJ1-1 | 16 | NA | TRBV3-1/TRBV3-2 | TRBD1
CASSRGTGPQDRPYGYTF | TGTGCCAGCAGCCGGGGGACGGGGCCCCAAGACAGGCCTTATGGCTACACCTTC | TRBJ1-2 | 18 | NA | TRBV3-1/TRBV3-2 | NA
CASSLGLAGTSTDTQYF | TGCGCCAGCAGCTTGGGACTAGCGGGGACCAGTACAGATACGCAGTATTTT | TRBJ2-3 | 17 | NA | TRBV5-1 | TRBD2
CASSRITGPSNTGELFF | TGTGCCAGCAGTCGCATCACAGGTCCATCGAACACCGGGGAGCTGTTTTTT | TRBJ2-2 | 17 | NA | TRBV6-6 | NA
CASSPRTGPGNTIYF | TGTGCCAGCAGCCCGCGGACAGGTCCTGGAAACACCATATATTTT | TRBJ1-3 | 15 | once | TRBV5-5 | TRBD1
CASSQPTGTEYGYTF | TGCGCCAGCAGCCAACCAACCGGGACGGAGTATGGCTACACCTTC | TRBJ1-2 | 15 | NA | TRBV4-1 | NA
CASSEGLRGVTTGELFF | TGTGCCAGCAGTGAAGGGTTGCGCGGCGTTACCACCGGGGAGCTGTTTTTT | TRBJ2-2 | 17 | NA | TRBV2 | NA
CASSARRDRDRFF | TGTGCCAGCAGTGCACGCCGGGACAGGGATCGGTTCTTC | TRBJ2-1 | 13 | NA | TRBV27 | TRBD1
CAWGGQGSYNSPLHF | TGTGCCTGGGGTGGACAGGGATCCTATAATTCACCCCTCCACTTT | TRBJ1-6 | 15 | NA | TRBV30 | TRBD1
CASSMGRDTDTQYF | TGTGCCAGTAGTATGGGCCGGGACACAGATACGCAGTATTTT | TRBJ2-3 | 14 | NA | TRBV19 | NA
CASSSDLTRNYGYTF | TGCGCCAGCAGCTCCGACTTAACCCGGAACTATGGCTACACCTTC | TRBJ1-2 | 15 | NA | TRBV5-1 | NA
CATTLYGGQETQYF | TGTGCCACCACCCTGTATGGGGGTCAAGAGACCCAGTACTTC | TRBJ2-5 | 14 | NA | TRBV15 | NA
CASSQVGLAGVREQFF | TGTGCCAGCAGCCAGGTAGGACTAGCGGGAGTCAGAGAGCAGTTCTTC | TRBJ2-1 | 16 | NA | TRBV14 | TRBD2
CASSSWGRPPDTQYF | TGTGCCAGCAGCTCCTGGGGGCGCCCCCCAGATACGCAGTATTTT | TRBJ2-3 | 15 | NA | TRBV5-6 | NA
CSASDSGRNGGNQPQHF | TGCAGTGCTAGTGATTCAGGGCGGAATGGTGGCAATCAGCCCCAGCATTTT | TRBJ1-5 | 17 | NA | TRBV20-1 | NA
CASSPQRGKLTEAFF | TGTGCCAGCAGCCCCCAACGGGGGAAGCTAACTGAAGCTTTCTTT | TRBJ1-1 | 15 | NA | TRBV3-1/TRBV3-2 | NA
CASTLGDYGNEQFF | TGTGCCAGCACCCTAGGGGACTACGGAAATGAGCAGTTCTTC | TRBJ2-1 | 14 | NA | TRBV6-5 | TRBD2
CASSHSGQGVGNTIYF | TGTGCCAGCAGTCACTCCGGACAGGGCGTAGGAAACACCATATATTTT | TRBJ1-3 | 16 | NA | TRBV28 | TRBD1
CASRQGRGYGYTF | TGTGCCAGCCGACAGGGAAGAGGCTATGGCTACACCTTC | TRBJ1-2 | 13 | NA | TRBV19 | TRBD1
CATLPDREVYYGYTF | TGTGCCACCCTCCCGGACAGGGAGGTTTACTATGGCTACACCTTC | TRBJ1-2 | 15 | NA | TRBV24-1 | TRBD1
CASLGLAGNGELFF | TGTGCCTCCCTGGGGCTAGCGGGAAACGGGGAGCTGTTTTTT | TRBJ2-2 | 14 | NA | TRBV6-5 | TRBD2
CASSTRGAGMRYTF | TGTGCCAGCAGTACCCGGGGGGCAGGGATGCGCTACACCTTC | TRBJ1-2 | 14 | few | TRBV6-5 | NA
CASSFRTGGEQFF | TGTGCCAGCAGCTTTCGAACGGGAGGTGAGCAGTTCTTC | TRBJ2-1 | 13 | NA | TRBV11-3 | TRBD2
CASKGLAGSYNEQFF | TGTGCCAGCAAGGGACTAGCGGGCTCTTACAATGAGCAGTTCTTC | TRBJ2-1 | 15 | NA | TRBV2 | TRBD2
CASSLWVAGGESSGYTF | TGTGCCAGCAGTTTATGGGTGGCAGGGGGCGAATCGAGCGGCTACACCTTC | TRBJ1-2 | 17 | few | TRBV28 | TRBD1
CASSLLGLPYNEQFF | TGCGCCAGCAGCTTGTTGGGCTTACCCTACAATGAGCAGTTCTTC | TRBJ2-1 | 15 | NA | TRBV5-1 | NA
CASSAGSSGNTIYF | TGCGCCAGCAGCGCGGGATCCTCTGGAAACACCATATATTTT | TRBJ1-3 | 14 | NA | TRBV5-1 | NA
CASSPAGITQYF | TGTGCCAGCAGCCCTGCTGGGATTACCCAGTACTTC | TRBJ2-5 | 12 | NA | TRBV2 | NA
CASSGVGNQDEQFF | TGTGCCAGCAGTGGAGTAGGGAATCAGGATGAGCAGTTCTTC | TRBJ2-1 | 14 | NA | TRBV2 | NA
CASSLGAGRVETNEKLFF | TGCGCCAGCAGCTTGGGTGCAGGGAGGGTCGAAACTAATGAAAAACTGTTTTTT | TRBJ1-4 | 18 | once | TRBV5-1 | NA
CASSFRGRTGELFF | TGTGCCAGCAGTTTCCGGGGCCGCACCGGGGAGCTGTTTTTT | TRBJ2-2 | 14 | NA | TRBV27 | NA
CSVERGGNEAFF | TGCAGCGTTGAGAGGGGGGGAAATGAAGCTTTCTTT | TRBJ1-1 | 12 | NA | TRBV29-1 | NA
CASSPGGDGASQHF | TGCGCCAGCAGCCCAGGGGGGGACGGAGCTTCCCAGCATTTT | TRBJ1-5 | 14 | NA | TRBV5-1 | TRBD1
CASSESGTNTEAFF | TGTGCCAGCAGTGAATCGGGAACGAACACTGAAGCTTTCTTT | TRBJ1-1 | 14 | NA | TRBV25-1 | NA
CASSLPAGSYEQYF | TGTGCCAGCAGCTTACCGGCGGGCTCCTACGAGCAGTACTTC | TRBJ2-7 | 14 | NA | TRBV7-9 | NA
CASSGRGEQYF | TGTGCCAGCAGCGGGCGCGGCGAGCAGTACTTC | TRBJ2-7 | 11 | NA | TRBV3-1/TRBV3-2 | NA
CSAVDNYGYTF | TGCAGTGCTGTGGACAACTATGGCTACACCTTC | TRBJ1-2 | 11 | NA | TRBV20-1 | NA